The T cell receptor beta chain under discussion was sequenced for a study of T-cell memory formation after mild COVID-19. Notes on the study in general: Pre-infection memory already had some responding clones, implying cross-reactive memory joined. Clones shrinking between day 15 and 85 showed a balanced CD4/CD8 split, and those that grew later tilted toward CD4+.

Germline assignment: CDR1 SGHRS and CDR2 YFSETQ. CDR3 length: 12 residues. This clonotype was counted many times. The antigen is not known. At one boundary the junction diverges from the germline segment, which might be a read error. TCRdb analysed the 5' RACE reads with MiXCR anew, one entry per CDR3 protein. This sample has hundreds of thousands of distinct CDR3 sequences; approximately 22% occur once, and the top ten carry 21%. The genes are TRBV5-1 and TRBJ2-5; D ambiguous. Input material: PBMCs or a T cell subset sorted from them (not recorded which). The source of this sequence is a man in his late teens or twenties who had mild COVID-19 (a few samples of this study predate the infection). Cell type and time point are not known. CDR3 in DNA: TGTGCCAGCAGTTTAGGCCAAGAGACCCAGTACTTC. Amino acid sequence: CASSLGQETQYF. Full variable domain (missing parts from reference TRBV5-1 and TRBJ2-5): KAGVTQTPRYLIKTRGQQVTLSCSPISGHRSVSWYQQTPGQGLQFLFEYFSETQRNKGNFPGRFSGRQFSNSRSEMNVSTLELGDSALYLCASSLGQETQYFGPGTRLLVL.